This TCR beta chain was identified during a study of T cell responses to AZD1222 COVID-19 vaccine. A single count supports this clone. V lost 6 bases, J lost 1 base, and 10 bases lay in between. CDR3 length equals 14 residues. Germline CDR1 is KGHSH and CDR2 is LQKENI. Generated by immunoSEQ multiplex PCR, the TCRdb table keeps only in-frame clones and is missing some. The repertoire consists of some 95,000 clones, with roughly 86% occurring once and the leading ten covering about 2.8%. Sequencing was performed on peripheral blood, taken on day 0 of MenACWY control vaccination. The TCR originated in an adult in good health. This chain connects TRBV18 to TRBJ2-4; D gene unclear. CDR3 sequence (DNA): TGTGCCAGCTCTGCGATCAGGGCCAAAAACATTCAGTACTTC. Protein: CASSAIRAKNIQYF. Full variable domain (outside the CDR3, taken from reference TRBV18 and TRBJ2-4): NAGVMQNPRHLVRRRGQEARLRCSPMKGHSHVYWYRQLPEEGLKFMVYLQKENIIDESGMPKERFSAEFPKEGPSILRIQQVVRGDSAAYFCASSAIRAKNIQYFGAGTRLSVL.